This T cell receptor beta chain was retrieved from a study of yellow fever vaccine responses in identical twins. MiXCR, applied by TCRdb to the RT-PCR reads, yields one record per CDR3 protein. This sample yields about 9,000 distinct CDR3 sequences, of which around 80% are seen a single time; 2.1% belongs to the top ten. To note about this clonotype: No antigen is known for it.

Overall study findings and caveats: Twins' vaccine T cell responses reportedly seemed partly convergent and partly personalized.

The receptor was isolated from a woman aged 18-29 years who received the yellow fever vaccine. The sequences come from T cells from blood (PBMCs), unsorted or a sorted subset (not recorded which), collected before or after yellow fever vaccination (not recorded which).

The CDR3: CSVRQGANYGYTF. The CDR3 region has the DNA TGCAGCGTAAGACAGGGCGCTAACTATGGCTACACCTTC. The V and J genes are TRBV29-1 and TRBJ1-2, with TRBD1 matching 7 bases. The germline V gene has CDR1 SQVTM and CDR2 ANQGSEA. Trimming removed 6 bases from V and 0 bases from J; junction bases left unmatched: 4. The CDR3 covers 13 residues.